The 30 T cell receptor beta chains in this list originate from one sample, sequenced in a study of T-cell reconstitution after alpha-beta-depleted transplantation in children. Unique molecular identifiers were used to barcode this TCRbeta library. In TCRdb, the PCR reads were re-called with MiXCR into one record per CDR3 protein. Of 200,000 to 300,000 distinct CDR3 sequences listed, 8.2% are singletons. The specimen comprised PBMCs, mostly from graft donor cells, sampled 180 days after TCRalphabeta/CD19-depleted stem cell transplant. The receptors originated from a male patient younger than 18 who had a stem cell transplant for acute lymphoblastic leukemia, so the T cells may come from the graft donor.

This clonotype was recorded many times. V is TRBV5-1 and J is TRBJ1-1; no clear D gene. CDR3 length: 14 amino acids. The V end lost 0 bases, the J end lost 0 bases, and 6 bases lay between the germline ends. The V gene's germline CDR1 is SGHRS and CDR2 YFSETQ. Here the CDR3 reads CASSLVGLNTEAFF. CDR3 coding DNA: TGCGCCAGCAGCTTGGTAGGGTTGAACACTGAAGCTTTCTTT.

This clonotype was counted ten times or more. The CDR3 sequence: CASSPRDRRTDTQYF. The CDR3, as DNA: TGTGCCAGCAGCCCTAGGGACAGGAGGACAGATACGCAGTATTTT. The V call is TRBV7-8, the J call TRBJ2-3; TRBD1 aligns across 8 bases. V lost 5 bases and J lost 3; bases outside the gene matches: 7. The germline CDR1 and CDR2 sequences are SGHVS and FQNEAQ. This CDR3 region has 15 residues.

At least ten counts were recorded for this clonotype. The V call is TRBV6-2 or TRBV6-3, the J call TRBJ1-6; D is unclear. The CDR3 contains 15 residues. V was cut by 6 bases and J by 0 bases, with 9 bases left in between. The germline V gene encodes CDR1 MNHEY and CDR2 SVGEGT. CDR3 sequence (DNA): TGTGCCAGCAGCTCGAGGGACTCCTATAATTCACCCCTCCACTTT. Translating gives CASSSRDSYNSPLHF.

This clonotype was detected many times. The CDR3 loop is CASSQARGLAGGETQYF. The CDR3 nucleotides read TGTGCCAGCAGCCAAGCCCGCGGACTAGCGGGGGGAGAGACCCAGTACTTC. The chain employs TRBV4-2 and TRBJ2-5, with TRBD2 identical over 14 bases. CDR1 is LGHNA, CDR2 YNFKEQ, per germline. Trimming at V came to 1 base and at J to 4 bases, leaving 5 bases not matched to a gene. The CDR3 is 17 amino acids.

This clonotype appeared many times. The rearrangement uses TRBV6-5 and TRBJ2-7, with a weak D call TRBD1 (6 bases). The CDR3 is 13 amino acids. CDR1 is MNHEY and CDR2 is SVGAGI in the germline V gene. V dropped 0 bases and J dropped 6 bases, with 9 bases sitting between them. This CDR3 is CASSYSGQLEQYF. In DNA form, the CDR3 reads TGTGCCAGCAGTTACTCCGGACAGCTCGAGCAGTACTTC.

This clonotype showed up many times. The V gene is TRBV6-5, the J gene TRBJ1-3; D remains ambiguous. Trimming stripped 4 bases from V and 4 bases from J, with 11 bases between. The CDR3 loop spans 14 amino acids. Germline V CDR1 and CDR2: MNHEY, SVGAGI. The CDR3 nucleotides read TGTGCCAGCAGTTCGGAGGGAATAGGAAACACCATATATTTT. As protein: CASSSEGIGNTIYF.

This clonotype was detected many times. This rearrangement joins TRBV27 to TRBJ2-2; the D is unclear. Looked up from germline, CDR1 is MNHEY and CDR2 is SMNVEV (reference sequence). V was pared by 2 bases and J by 4 bases, with 5 bases between. CDR3 length: 13 amino acids. In DNA, the CDR3 is TGTGCCAGCAGTTTAAAGGGCACCGGGGAGCTGTTTTTT. Protein sequence: CASSLKGTGELFF.

On this clonotype: A much larger clone differs by one base, so this may be a read error. The chain has TRBV27 and TRBJ2-7, with D perhaps matching TRBD1 (6 bases). The length of the CDR3 is 14 residues. The germline CDR1 and CDR2 sequences are MNHEY and SMNVEV (reference sequence). CDR3: CGSSTGKGSYEQYF. As DNA, the CDR3 is TGTGGCAGCAGTACAGGGAAGGGATCCTACGAGCAGTACTTC.

This clonotype was seen ten or more times. This chain uses TRBV5-1 with TRBJ1-5; D not certain. Trimming stripped 0 bases from V and 5 bases from J, with 12 bases between. The CDR3 has 15 amino acids. Germline V CDR1 and CDR2: SGHRS, YFSETQ. The DNA of the CDR3 is TGCGCCAGCAGCTTGGAAGGAAAAGAGTATCAGCCCCAGCATTTT. This sequence encodes CASSLEGKEYQPQHF.

This clonotype came up many times. For the CDR3, the DNA is TGCAGCGTTGTCCTCGTGGGGAGCTATGGCTACACCTTC. This encodes CSVVLVGSYGYTF. The chain uses TRBV29-1 and TRBJ1-2; D is unresolved. CDR1 SQVTM and CDR2 ANQGSEA come from the germline V gene. V gave up 4 bases and J gave up 4 bases, with 13 bases separating them. The CDR3 contains 13 residues. Based on the CDR3 plus reference TRBV29-1 and TRBJ1-2, the full variable domain is SAVISQKPSRDICQRGTSLTIQCQVDSQVTMMFWYRQQPGQSLTLIATANQGSEATYESGFVIDKFPISRPNLTFSTLTVSNMSPEDSSIYLCSVVLVGSYGYTFGSGTRLTVV.

In this sample, this clonotype turned up many times. The V gene is TRBV20-1, the J gene TRBJ1-5; TRBD1 agrees at 11 bases. From germline, CDR1 is DFQATT and CDR2 SNEGSKA (reference sequence). After removal of 0 bases from V and 7 bases from J, the junction contained 5 bases not matched to a gene. The CDR3 has 15 amino acids. CDR3 protein: CSARDPGTGGQPQHF. CDR3 bases: TGCAGTGCTAGAGATCCCGGGACAGGGGGACAGCCCCAGCATTTT.

This clonotype has a handful of counts. The rearrangement joins TRBV27 to TRBJ1-5, with 9 bases aligning to TRBD1. Germline V gives CDR1 MNHEY, CDR2 SMNVEV (reference sequence). The CDR3 runs to 15 residues. The V segment lost 5 bases and the J segment 6 bases; nucleotides outside the gene matches: 8. CDR3 region: CASSPLRQGGQPQHF. CDR3 DNA sequence: TGTGCCAGCAGTCCTCTCCGACAGGGGGGTCAGCCCCAGCATTTT.

As for this clonotype: This may come from a read error, since a much larger clone is one base off. This rearrangement joins TRBV28 to TRBJ1-1; D call uncertain. Trimming shortened V by 2 bases and J by 4 bases, and 5 bases separated the two germline ends. Per germline, CDR1 MDHEN and CDR2 SYDVKM. The CDR3 consists of 12 residues. This CDR3 is CASSLVLTEAFF. The CDR3 DNA is TGTGCCAGCAGTTTAGTACTCACTGAAGCTTTCTTT.

This clonotype was picked up many times. The genes are TRBV10-2 and TRBJ1-2; possibly TRBD1 for D (5 bases). V lost 3 bases and J lost 2, with 7 bases in between. The CDR3 is 13 amino acids. The germline CDR1 and CDR2 sequences are WSHSY and SAAADI. The CDR3 loop reads CASSDQGNYGYTF. The CDR3 coding sequence is TGCGCCAGCAGTGACCAGGGAAACTATGGCTACACCTTC.

This clonotype was seen repeatedly, ten times or more. The rearrangement uses TRBV6-5 and TRBJ2-1; 7 nucleotides align to TRBD1. The CDR3 is 17 amino acids. CDR1 MNHEY and CDR2 SVGAGI come from the germline V gene. The ends lost 4 bases at V and 10 bases at J; junction bases unmatched: 19. For the CDR3, the DNA is TGTGCCAGCAGTTTCCCGACCGACAGGGCTCCCAGTAGGGAGCAGTTCTTC. This gives the protein CASSFPTDRAPSREQFF.

There are many counts of this clonotype. This chain joins TRBV5-1 and TRBJ1-2; TRBD1 agrees at 7 bases. Trimming at V came to 4 bases and at J to 6 bases, leaving 3 bases not matched to a gene. Germline loops: CDR1 SGHRS, CDR2 YFSETQ. The CDR3 loop spans 12 amino acids. CDR3 coding DNA: TGCGCCAGCAGCCCCCAGGGGGATGGCTACACCTTC. This codes for CASSPQGDGYTF.

The table lists this clonotype with a few counts. The CDR3 bases are TGTGCCAGCTCACCACCGTTGATGAAGGCAGGGGGTACAGATACGCAGTATTTT. Protein product: CASSPPLMKAGGTDTQYF. V gene TRBV18 combines with J gene TRBJ2-3; 7 bases agree with TRBD1. CDR1 KGHSH and CDR2 LQKENI come from the germline V gene. There are 18 residues in the CDR3. With 0 bases clipped from V and 3 bases from J, the junction kept 12 bases outside the gene matches.

For this clonotype: This sequence may be a read error, since a much larger clone differs from it by one base. This chain connects TRBV10-3 to TRBJ2-1, with D perhaps matching TRBD2 (7 bases). The length of the CDR3 is 18 residues. Per the germline V gene, CDR1 is ENHRY and CDR2 is SYGVKD. V gave up 5 bases and J gave up 6 bases, with 26 bases separating them. This CDR3 is CAISPIRGGTSQVNEQFF. The CDR3 DNA sequence: TGTGCCATCAGTCCCATAAGGGGGGGGACCTCCCAGGTCAATGAGCAGTTCTTC.

This clonotype was detected ten times or more. CDR3 loop: CASSQGREHLSGNTIYF. In DNA form, the CDR3 reads TGTGCCAGCAGCCAAGGGAGGGAGCACCTCTCTGGAAACACCATATATTTT. The chain is built from TRBV4-2 and TRBJ1-3, with unresolved D. The CDR3 covers 17 residues. Trimming removed 1 base from V and 0 bases from J, with 13 bases in between. In germline, CDR1 is LGHNA, CDR2 YNFKEQ.

About this clonotype itself: Possible read error: a much larger clone is one base away. The chain is built from TRBV2 and TRBJ2-1, with D possibly matching TRBD2 (6 bases). The CDR3 runs to 14 residues. Germline CDR1 reads SNHLY; CDR2 reads FYNNEI. The CDR3 DNA is TGTACCAGCAGTCCGCCGGGTAGGGAGGACTGGCAGTTCTTC. Amino acids: CTSSPPGREDWQFF. Looking up the rest from reference TRBV2 and TRBJ2-1 gives the full variable domain: EPEVTQTPSHQVTQMGQEVILRCVPISNHLYFYWYRQILGQKVEFLVSFYNNEISEKSEIFDDQFSVERPDGSNFTLKIRSTKLEDSAMYFCTSSPPGREDWQFFGPGTRLTVL.

Ten or more counts support this clonotype. This chain uses TRBV7-2 with TRBJ1-1; D gene uncertain. This CDR3 spans 13 amino acids. V lost 2 bases and J 5 bases, leaving 9 bases between the germline ends. Germline CDR1 reads SGHTA; CDR2 reads FQGNSA. The CDR3 DNA reads TGTGCCAGCAGCTTAAGGAGAGGAACTGAAGCTTTCTTT. This encodes CASSLRRGTEAFF.

This clonotype was recorded a few times. The V call is TRBV10-2, the J call TRBJ2-6; TRBD2 matches at 7 bases. CDR1 and CDR2 from the germline V gene are WSHSY and SAAADI. CDR3 length equals 16 residues. V trimming: 6 bases; J trimming: 2 bases; junction bases outside the gene matches: 7. The CDR3 protein is CASSPPGGTGANVLTF. The CDR3 DNA reads TGCGCCAGCAGCCCTCCGGGAGGCACTGGGGCCAACGTCCTGACTTTC.

With regard to this clonotype: A read error may produce the germline difference seen at one junction end. The chain carries TRBV10-3 and TRBJ2-7, with 10 bases matching TRBD2. CDR1 and CDR2 from the germline V gene are ENHRY and SYGVKD. This CDR3 has 17 residues. As DNA, the CDR3 is TGTGCCCTCAGTAACGGGGTGGGGACTAGCGCGACCTACGAGCAGTACTTC. Residues: CALSNGVGTSATYEQYF.

This clonotype was seen at least ten times. The chain employs TRBV5-1 and TRBJ2-1, with 8 nucleotides matching TRBD1. CDR1 and CDR2 (germline): SGHRS, YFSETQ. The CDR3 is 14 amino acids. J was trimmed by 6 bases and V by 0 bases; bases with no gene match: 2. The CDR3 protein is CASSLVQGGNEQFF. DNA for the CDR3: TGCGCCAGCAGCTTGGTACAGGGGGGCAATGAGCAGTTCTTC.

This chain links TRBV6-1 with TRBJ1-5; D is unclear. CDR3 size: 16 residues. Trimming removed 6 bases at V and 1 base at J, with 16 bases between. Germline V gene lookup returns CDR1 MNHNS and CDR2 SASEGT. The CDR3 region is CASSPGQVRSNQPQHF. The CDR3 DNA follows: TGTGCCAGCAGCCCCGGCCAGGTTCGGAGCAATCAGCCCCAGCATTTT.

This clonotype has at least ten counts. The chain combines TRBV9 with TRBJ2-2; D unresolved. V shed 0 bases and J shed 4 bases, with 10 bases lying between them. The CDR3 covers 15 residues. Germline V gene data show CDR1 as SGDLS and CDR2 as YYNGEE. For the CDR3, the DNA is TGTGCCAGCAGCGTAGGACCACAAGCCACCGGGGAGCTGTTTTTT. It translates to CASSVGPQATGELFF.

This clonotype was detected ten times or more. The CDR3 nucleotides read TGTGCCAGCAGCCCAGGGACAGGGGAGCCCTATGGCTACACCTTC. Translation gives CASSPGTGEPYGYTF. The rearrangement uses TRBV7-2 and TRBJ1-2; TRBD1 matches at 10 bases. Germline CDR1 SGHTA, CDR2 FQGNSA. CDR3 size: 15 residues. Trimming took 5 bases from V and 4 from J; bases not matched to a gene: 7.

This clonotype has a count of ten or more. This sequence joins TRBV24-1 and TRBJ2-2, with D tentatively TRBD1 (6 bases). This CDR3 has 15 amino acids. Germline-derived CDR1 and CDR2 are KGHDR and SFDVKD. Trimming removed 4 bases from V and 2 bases from J, with 10 bases in between. The CDR3 nucleotides are TGTGCCACCAGTGAGCGGACAGCCAACACCGGGGAGCTGTTTTTT. Amino acid sequence: CATSERTANTGELFF.

The sample holds many counts of this clonotype. V gene TRBV29-1 combines with J gene TRBJ1-1; D is undetermined. CDR1 and CDR2 (germline): SQVTM, ANQGSEA. This CDR3 is built from 10 residues. Deletions cut 0 bases from V and 8 bases from J, with 4 bases between. CDR3 bases: TGCAGCGTTGAAGACGGCGAAGCTTTCTTT. This encodes CSVEDGEAFF.

This sequence joins TRBV23-1 and TRBJ2-3, with no clear D. TRBV23-1 is flagged as an ORF with uncertain function. V lost 0 bases, J lost 6 bases, and 16 bases lay in between. There are 16 residues in the CDR3. CDR3 nucleotides: TGCGCCAGCAGTCAATCTAGGTCATACCGGGTGGATACGCAGTATTTT. The encoded protein is CASSQSRSYRVDTQYF.